Only a few counts were recorded for the clone carrying this T cell receptor (beta chain). The antigen is unknown. The data were taken from a study of T cell repertoires in cytomegalovirus infection. Study in general: Epitope selection comprised recently identified HLA-C-restricted CMV epitopes and well-studied HLA-B-restricted CMV epitopes. Indications of both CMV infection and matching HLA type were provided by public TCR beta signatures. General study results and limits: The study found HLA-C-restricted CMV-specific TCR beta clonotypes dominating the ex vivo response.

TCRdb processed the reads anew with MiXCR; each CDR3 protein has one entry. The sample consists of roughly 700,000 distinct CDR3 sequences, 30% to 35% of them appearing once. V was pared by 2 bases and J by 7 bases, with 18 bases between. The CDR3 has 16 amino acids. The germline gives CDR1 SEHNR, CDR2 FQNEAQ (reference sequence). The receptor comes from a human donor in good health (CMV status not recorded). Some clones in this sample may be carry-over from other donors' samples. The sequenced sample was cultured PBMCs, obtained from culture after CMV antigen stimulation. The chain combines TRBV7-9 with TRBJ2-1, with D possibly matching TRBD2 (6 bases). The CDR3 reads CASSLSGDRRRNEQFF. The CDR3 nucleotides read TGTGCCAGCAGCTTATCGGGGGACCGGAGGAGGAATGAGCAGTTCTTC. Looking up the rest from reference TRBV7-9 and TRBJ2-1 gives the full variable domain: DTGVSQNPRHKITKRGQNVTFRCDPISEHNRLYWYRQTLGQGPEFLTYFQNEAQLEKSRLLSDRFSAERPKGSFSTLEIQRTEQGDSAMYLCASSLSGDRRRNEQFFGPGTRLTVL.